These 30 T cell receptor beta chains came from one sample sequenced in a study of Graves' ophthalmopathy and Graves' hyperthyroidism. RNA transcripts provided the template for amplifying TCR beta CDR3 regions. The workflow started with a first-round RT-PCR run with HTBI primers and then moved on to a second-round multiplex PCR. TCRdb analysed the multiplex PCR reads with MiXCR anew, one entry per CDR3 protein. The data contain over a million distinct CDR3 sequences, 35% to 40% of them singletons. The sequencing sample was made of peripheral blood or thyroid tissue (not recorded which). These receptors were taken from an adult man with Graves' hyperthyroidism.

The CDR3 nucleotides read TGTGCCAGCAGCGTACTCGGGGGGGGGGGTCAAGAGACCCAGTACTTC. It encodes CASSVLGGGGQETQYF. The chain joins TRBV9 to TRBJ2-5, with TRBD2 matching 8 bases. Germline assignment: CDR1 SGDLS and CDR2 YYNGEE. J lost 2 bases, V lost 1 base, and 7 bases had no gene match. The CDR3 contains 16 residues.

This clonotype was found a few times. The chain joins TRBV10-3 to TRBJ1-4; tentatively, D is TRBD1 (6 bases). The CDR3 has 14 amino acids. With 6 bases removed from V and 9 bases from J, the gap between germline ends came to 17 bases. CDR1 and CDR2 (germline): ENHRY, SYGVKD. CDR3 loop: CAISTGTTKKKLFF. CDR3 bases: TGTGCCATCAGCACCGGGACAACTAAAAAAAAACTGTTTTTT.

This chain uses TRBV20-1 with TRBJ2-7; the D is unclear. V was pared by 3 bases and J by 2 bases, with 14 bases between. The CDR3 length is 14 residues. The germline V gene has CDR1 DFQATT and CDR2 SNEGSKA (reference sequence). CDR3 sequence reads: CSARSGRNTYEQYF. The CDR3 DNA sequence: TGCAGTGCTAGGAGTGGCAGAAACACCTACGAGCAGTACTTC.

Many counts were recorded for this clonotype. This sequence joins TRBV5-1 and TRBJ2-7; 7 nucleotides match TRBD2. Germline V gene sequence: CDR1 SGHRS, CDR2 YFSETQ. This CDR3 contains 17 residues. Trimming took 3 bases from V and 3 from J; bases not matched to a gene: 15. The CDR3 loop reads CASSSAPLGLADYEQYF. CDR3 in DNA: TGCGCCAGCAGCTCCGCGCCCTTGGGTCTAGCGGACTACGAGCAGTACTTC.

This clonotype was detected many times. The chain uses TRBV2 and TRBJ1-2; no reliable D call. Germline assignment: CDR1 SNHLY and CDR2 FYNNEI. Trimming pared 2 bases from V and 7 bases from J, leaving 11 bases between. The CDR3 covers 13 residues. This chain's CDR3 is CASSELWQGGYTF. For the CDR3, the DNA is TGTGCCAGCAGTGAACTATGGCAAGGTGGCTACACCTTC.

This sequence joins TRBV10-3 and TRBJ2-2, with TRBD2 as a possible D gene (6 bases). The CDR3 runs to 18 residues. The V gene lost 0 bases and the J gene lost 1 base, with 15 bases spanning the gap. Per germline, CDR1 ENHRY and CDR2 SYGVKD. CDR3 region: CAISESLLEGLNTGELFF. The DNA of the CDR3 is TGTGCCATCAGTGAGTCGTTATTGGAGGGCCTGAACACCGGGGAGCTGTTTTTT.

This clonotype was observed a handful of times. The chain combines TRBV6-5 with TRBJ1-2; the D gene is possibly TRBD1 (5 bases). The CDR3 extends over 18 amino acids. The germline V gene encodes CDR1 MNHEY and CDR2 SVGAGI. V lost 3 bases and J lost 6, with 26 bases in between. The CDR3 sequence is CASSYRRTDTIISDGYTF. CDR3 nucleotide sequence: TGTGCCAGCAGTTATCGAAGGACGGACACGATCATTTCGGATGGCTACACCTTC.

The chain uses TRBV9 and TRBJ1-2, with D hard to call. The CDR3 spans 15 residues. Germline-derived CDR1 and CDR2 are SGDLS and YYNGEE. V lost 0 bases and J lost 2, with 11 bases in between. DNA for the CDR3: TGTGCCAGCAGCGTAGCTCTGACCGCCAACTATGGCTACACCTTC. It yields the protein CASSVALTANYGYTF.

A few counts support this clonotype. This rearrangement joins TRBV5-8 to TRBJ1-4, with D possibly TRBD1 on 6 matching bases. This CDR3 contains 17 residues. The germline V and J ends were trimmed by 2 bases and 5 bases, with 19 bases remaining between them. Germline assignment: CDR1 SGHTS and CDR2 YDEGEE. The CDR3 reads CASSFGGRLVLNEKLFF. The CDR3 nucleotides read TGTGCCAGCAGCTTCGGGGGGCGCTTGGTGTTGAATGAAAAACTGTTTTTT. Using reference TRBV5-8 and TRBJ1-4 for the parts outside the CDR3, the full variable domain is EAGVTQSPTHLIKTRGQQATLRCSPISGHTSVYWYQQALGLGLQFLLWYDEGEERNRGNFPPRFSGRQFPNYSSELNVNALELEDSALYLCASSFGGRLVLNEKLFFGSGTQLSVL.

The rearrangement links TRBV2 to TRBJ2-7; TRBD2 is a possible D gene (7 bases). V gave up 8 bases and J gave up 6 bases, with 20 bases separating them. CDR1 SNHLY and CDR2 FYNNEI come from the germline V gene. This CDR3 has 14 amino acids. In nucleotides, the CDR3 is TGTGCCAGCCCCCCGGTTGAGGGGGGGATCGAGCAGTACTTC. Protein product: CASPPVEGGIEQYF.

This clonotype was seen many times. The V gene is TRBV25-1, the J gene TRBJ2-3, with D unclear. Per the germline V gene, CDR1 is MGHDK and CDR2 is SYGVNS. The CDR3 is made up of 13 amino acids. V lost 2 bases and J 6 bases, leaving 9 bases between the germline ends. The DNA of the CDR3 is TGTGCCAGCAGTGAACCCCCGGTGGATACGCAGTATTTT. Its protein is CASSEPPVDTQYF.

This clonotype was recorded a few times. This chain uses TRBV7-4 with TRBJ2-2, with a tentative D call TRBD1 (6 bases). From germline, CDR1 is SGHVT and CDR2 SQSDAQ. The germline V and J ends were trimmed by 3 bases and 10 bases, with 9 bases remaining between them. The CDR3 is 12 residues long. The DNA for the CDR3 is TGTGCCAGCAGCTTTAGGGGGTCGGAGCTGTTTTTT. It yields the protein CASSFRGSELFF.

The chain combines TRBV29-1 with TRBJ2-5; TRBD1 matches 9 bases. Losses at the gene ends were 5 bases for V and 5 bases for J; bases not matched to a gene: 6. CDR3 length equals 13 residues. Germline V CDR1 and CDR2: SQVTM, ANQGSEA. The CDR3 DNA reads as TGCAGCGTTACCGGGACAGGGCTGGAGACCCAGTACTTC. This sequence encodes CSVTGTGLETQYF. The full variable domain, completed using reference TRBV29-1 and TRBJ2-5, is SAVISQKPSRDICQRGTSLTIQCQVDSQVTMMFWYRQQPGQSLTLIATANQGSEATYESGFVIDKFPISRPNLTFSTLTVSNMSPEDSSIYLCSVTGTGLETQYFGPGTRLLVL.

V is TRBV7-9 and J is TRBJ1-6, with D tentatively TRBD1 (5 bases). Germline V CDR1 and CDR2: SEHNR, FQNEAQ (reference sequence). There are 17 residues in the CDR3. Trimming removed 5 bases at V and 0 bases at J, with 14 bases between. The CDR3 sequence is CASSPWDDSSYNSPLHF. CDR3 nucleotide sequence: TGTGCCAGCAGCCCCTGGGATGACAGCTCCTATAATTCACCCCTCCACTTT.

A word on this clonotype: Relative to the germline gene, one junction end is altered; a read error may explain this. V usage is TRBV10-3 and J usage is TRBJ1-2; no definite D call. Germline CDR1 is ENHRY and CDR2 is SYGVKD. There are 13 residues in the CDR3. CDR3 bases: TGTGCCAGCAGTTTCGTCGTAGTGAGTGGCTACACCTTC. Encoded protein: CASSFVVVSGYTF.

The rearrangement joins TRBV24-1 to TRBJ1-2, with D hard to call. V dropped 5 bases and J dropped 7 bases, with 13 bases sitting between them. CDR3 size: 13 residues. CDR1 is KGHDR, CDR2 SFDVKD, per germline. The CDR3 here is CATSASAGPGYTF. The CDR3 DNA sequence: TGTGCCACCAGTGCTTCGGCGGGCCCTGGCTACACCTTC.

The chain recombines TRBV28 with TRBJ2-5; TRBD1 matches 11 bases. Losses at the gene ends were 6 bases for V and 7 bases for J; bases not matched to a gene: 22. Germline lookup yields CDR1 MDHEN and CDR2 SYDVKM. CDR3 length equals 19 residues. For the CDR3, the DNA is TGTGCCAGCAGCGATCGCGGGACAGGGGGAAATCTCGTCCATGTGACCCAGTACTTC. Translated: CASSDRGTGGNLVHVTQYF.

Worth noting for this clonotype: This likely comes from a read error, as the CDR3 has no conserved phenylalanine or tryptophan at its end. V usage is TRBV29-1 and J usage is TRBJ2-7; 7 bases map to TRBD1. The CDR3 extends over 11 amino acids. J gave up 7 bases and V 5 bases, and 5 bases lay outside the gene matches. In germline, CDR1 is SQVTM, CDR2 ANQGSEA. Here the CDR3 DNA reads TGCAGCGTTCGACAGGGTAGGGAGCAGTACCTC. Amino acids: CSVRQGREQYL.

This clonotype was seen ten or more times. This chain links TRBV5-1 with TRBJ1-4; 7 bases align to TRBD1. The length of the CDR3 is 14 residues. In germline, CDR1 is SGHRS, CDR2 YFSETQ. Losses at the gene ends were 4 bases for V and 10 bases for J; bases not matched to a gene: 10. The CDR3 bases are TGCGCCAGCAGCCCCGGACAGGTCGATGGAAAACTGTTTTTT. It specifies CASSPGQVDGKLFF. The variable domain in full, with the rest retrieved from reference TRBV5-1 and TRBJ1-4, is KAGVTQTPRYLIKTRGQQVTLSCSPISGHRSVSWYQQTPGQGLQFLFEYFSETQRNKGNFPGRFSGRQFSNSRSEMNVSTLELGDSALYLCASSPGQVDGKLFFGSGTQLSVL.

This clonotype was counted many times. The V and J genes are TRBV4-2 and TRBJ1-2, with 8 bases aligning to TRBD1. Germline assignment: CDR1 LGHNA and CDR2 YNFKEQ. The CDR3 is 15 residues long. The V gene end was trimmed by 1 base and the J gene end by 1 base; junction bases not matched to a gene: 2. CDR3 protein: CASSQGGQGNYGYTF. CDR3 coding DNA: TGTGCCAGCAGCCAAGGAGGACAGGGTAACTATGGCTACACCTTC.

The chain couples TRBV4-1 to TRBJ2-5; TRBD1 agrees at 7 bases. In germline, CDR1 is MGHRA, CDR2 YSYEKL. The CDR3 runs to 15 residues. Unmatched junction bases numbered 7, after V lost 3 bases and J lost 3 bases. CDR3 protein: CASSHERDRKETQYF. The CDR3 DNA is TGCGCCAGCAGCCATGAAAGGGACAGAAAAGAGACCCAGTACTTC.

In this sample, this clonotype turned up many times. The chain carries TRBV7-3 and TRBJ1-1; the D is unclear. Trimming took off 5 bases at V and 2 bases at J, with 9 bases between the two ends. The CDR3 length is 13 residues. Germline CDR1 SGHTA, CDR2 FQGTGA. Here the CDR3 reads CASSKELNTEAFF. For the CDR3, the DNA is TGTGCCAGCAGCAAAGAGTTAAACACTGAAGCTTTCTTT.

V gene TRBV24-1 combines with J gene TRBJ1-3; 9 bases are a match to TRBD1. Germline CDR1 is KGHDR and CDR2 is SFDVKD. The CDR3 extends over 16 amino acids. Losses at the gene ends were 3 bases for V and 0 bases for J; bases not matched to a gene: 2. The DNA of the CDR3 is TGTGCCACCAGTGATACGGACAGGGGCTCTGGAAACACCATATATTTT. It is translated as CATSDTDRGSGNTIYF.

This clonotype was picked up many times. V gene TRBV2 combines with J gene TRBJ1-2; D is uncertain. With 5 bases removed from V and 6 bases from J, the gap between germline ends came to 13 bases. This CDR3 has 13 residues. Germline V gene sequence: CDR1 SNHLY, CDR2 FYNNEI. CDR3 sequence reads: CASSPGPLDGYTF. As DNA, the CDR3 is TGTGCCAGCAGTCCCGGGCCGCTGGATGGCTACACCTTC.

Turning to this clonotype: The conserved phenylalanine or tryptophan normally closing the CDR3 is absent here, so this likely arose from a read error. The limits of the CDR3 on the DNA are not certain, so only TCRdb's listed CDR3 is given. This sequence joins TRBV14 and TRBJ1-4; the table gives TRBD1 as D, unverified against the DNA. The CDR3 has 8 amino acids, counting both end residues. Germline assignment: CDR1 SGHDN and CDR2 FVKESK. The CDR3 loop is CASSQDTG.

This clonotype came up many times. The chain couples TRBV7-9 to TRBJ1-6; 7 positions match TRBD1. V gave up 4 bases and J gave up 9 bases; unmatched junction bases: 6. The CDR3 totals 14 residues. Germline V gives CDR1 SEHNR, CDR2 FQNEAQ (reference sequence). The CDR3 DNA follows: TGTGCCAGCAGCTCGGACAGGTTCGGTTCACCCCTCCACTTT. This gives the protein CASSSDRFGSPLHF.

The chain uses TRBV4-3 and TRBJ1-4; D remains ambiguous. This CDR3 has 15 residues. V lost 4 bases, J lost 4 bases, and 13 bases lay in between. Germline lookup yields CDR1 LGHNA and CDR2 YSLEER. Here the CDR3 reads CASSPSISSNEKLFF. The CDR3 nucleotides read TGCGCCAGCAGCCCATCGATTAGCAGTAATGAAAAACTGTTTTTT.

The gene calls are TRBV29-1 and TRBJ1-2; TRBD1 is a possible D gene (5 bases). There are 12 residues in the CDR3. Germline values: CDR1 SQVTM, CDR2 ANQGSEA. CDR3 sequence: CSGIDGGYGYTF. In DNA form, the CDR3 reads TGCAGTGGGATAGACGGGGGCTATGGCTACACCTTC. Combining the CDR3 with reference TRBV29-1 and TRBJ1-2 gives the whole variable domain SAVISQKPSRDICQRGTSLTIQCQVDSQVTMMFWYRQQPGQSLTLIATANQGSEATYESGFVIDKFPISRPNLTFSTLTVSNMSPEDSSIYLCSGIDGGYGYTFGSGTRLTVV.

This clonotype showed up just once. This sequence joins TRBV2 and TRBJ2-3; D may be TRBD1 or TRBD2 (6 bases each). Germline V CDR1 and CDR2: SNHLY, FYNNEI. The V end lost 7 bases, the J end lost 4 bases, and 24 bases lay between the germline ends. The CDR3 has 17 amino acids. The CDR3 bases are TGTGCCAGCACCGGGGGCGGCAGGGCCAGTGCGGCAGATACGCAGTATTTT. Its translation: CASTGGGRASAADTQYF.

Remarks on this clonotype: A much larger clone is a single base away; this may be a read error. The CDR3 protein is CASSVGASPTGAFF. The CDR3 coding sequence is TGTGCCAGCAGCGTAGGGGCTTCACCCACTGGAGCTTTCTTT. The rearrangement uses TRBV9 and TRBJ1-1; D gene ambiguous. The CDR3 is 14 residues long. CDR1 and CDR2 (germline): SGDLS, YYNGEE.